Given below is one T cell receptor beta chain in context. Its antigen is still unknown. The sample comes from a study of long-term antiretroviral therapy in people with HIV. Study results and limitations: ART adherence, viral resistance and therapy changes were undocumented.

Researchers report immunoSEQ v3.0 was run at survey level. The assay was immunoSEQ multiplex PCR, and TCRdb's table has in-frame clones only and misses some. This table has about 16,000 clones, nearly 80% appearing once. Germline lookup yields CDR1 SQVTM and CDR2 ANQGSEA. Trimming pared 4 bases from V and 2 bases from J, leaving 8 bases between. This CDR3 comprises 12 residues. This sequence joins TRBV29-1 and TRBJ1-2; no clear D gene. The sequence derives from a woman between 40 and 55 years old with HIV. The sample was unsorted PBMCs, taken about 3.2 years after starting antiretroviral therapy. In DNA, the CDR3 is TGCAGCGTTGGACAAGGAAACTATGGCTACACCTTC. Translated: CSVGQGNYGYTF.